This TCR beta chain was retrieved from a study of cytomegalovirus exposure and HLA in healthy donors. Findings and caveats of the study: The study designated 150 or so TCR beta chains cytomegalovirus-associated.

13 Jbeta primers and 60 Vbeta primers were used for the PCR. Method: immunoSEQ multiplex PCR; TCRdb's copy keeps in-frame clones and lacks some. Found here are over 110,000 clones, 75% to 85% of them singletons; the top ten hold roughly 4.8%. Worth noting for this clone: Antigen unknown.

The V and J ends lost 5 bases and 0 bases respectively, with 13 bases between them. Per the germline V gene, CDR1 is KGHSH and CDR2 is LQKENI. The CDR3 sequence is 15 residues long. The sequenced material came from PBMCs. The V gene is TRBV18, the J gene TRBJ1-1, with TRBD1 as a possible D gene (6 bases). This clonotype was sampled from a man in his forties in good health and CMV-seronegative. Written as DNA, the CDR3 is TGTGCCAGCTCAGGGGGCAGCAACATGAACACTGAAGCTTTCTTT. This codes for CASSGGSNMNTEAFF.